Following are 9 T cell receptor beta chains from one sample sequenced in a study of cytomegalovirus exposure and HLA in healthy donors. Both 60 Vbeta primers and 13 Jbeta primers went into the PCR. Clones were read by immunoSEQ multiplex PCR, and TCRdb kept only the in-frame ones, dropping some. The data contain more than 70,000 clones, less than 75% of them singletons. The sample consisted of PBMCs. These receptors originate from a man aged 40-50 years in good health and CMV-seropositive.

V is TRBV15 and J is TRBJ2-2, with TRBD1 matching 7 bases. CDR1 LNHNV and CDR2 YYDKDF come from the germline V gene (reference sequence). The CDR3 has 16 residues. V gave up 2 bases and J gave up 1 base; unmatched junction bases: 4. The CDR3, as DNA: TGTGCCACCAGCAGACAGGGACAGAGGAACACCGGGGAGCTGTTTTTT. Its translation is CATSRQGQRNTGELFF.

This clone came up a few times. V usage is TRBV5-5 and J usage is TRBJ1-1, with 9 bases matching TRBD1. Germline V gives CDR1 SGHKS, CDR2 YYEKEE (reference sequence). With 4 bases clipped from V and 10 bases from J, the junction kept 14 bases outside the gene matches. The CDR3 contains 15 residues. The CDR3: CASSPGQGQGSRAFF. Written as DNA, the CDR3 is TGTGCCAGCAGCCCGGGCCAGGGACAGGGTTCGAGAGCTTTCTTT.

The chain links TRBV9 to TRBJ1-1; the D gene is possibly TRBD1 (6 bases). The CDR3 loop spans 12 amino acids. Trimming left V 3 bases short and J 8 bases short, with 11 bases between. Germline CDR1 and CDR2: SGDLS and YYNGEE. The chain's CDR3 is CASSETQGEAFF. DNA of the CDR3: TGTGCCAGCAGCGAAACGCAGGGGGAAGCTTTCTTT. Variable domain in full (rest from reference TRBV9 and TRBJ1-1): DSGVTQTPKHLITATGQRVTLRCSPRSGDLSVYWYQQSLDQGLQFLIQYYNGEERAKGNILERFSAQQFPDLHSELNLSSLELGDSALYFCASSETQGEAFFGQGTRLTVV.

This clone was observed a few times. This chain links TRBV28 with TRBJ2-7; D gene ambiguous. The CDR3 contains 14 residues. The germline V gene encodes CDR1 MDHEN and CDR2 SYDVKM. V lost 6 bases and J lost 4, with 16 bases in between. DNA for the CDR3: TGTGCCAGCAGATCGACTGTACCCGGGTACGAGCAGTACTTC. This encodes CASRSTVPGYEQYF.

The CDR3 reads CAWDLTGGKALHF. The CDR3 coding sequence is TGTGCCTGGGACCTAACAGGGGGAAAGGCCCTCCACTTT. This sequence joins TRBV30 and TRBJ1-6, with 8 bases aligning to TRBD1. The germline V gene encodes CDR1 GTSNPN and CDR2 SVGIG (reference sequence). The CDR3 length is 13 residues. V was clipped by 5 bases and J by 14 bases; unmatched bases: 11.

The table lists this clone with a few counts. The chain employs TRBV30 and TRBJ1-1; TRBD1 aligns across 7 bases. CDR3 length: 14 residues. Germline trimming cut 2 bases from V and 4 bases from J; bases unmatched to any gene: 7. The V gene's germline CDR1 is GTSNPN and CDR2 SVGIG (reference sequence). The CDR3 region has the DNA TGTGCCTGGAGTTCTACAGGGGTGGGCACTGAAGCTTTCTTT. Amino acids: CAWSSTGVGTEAFF.

CDR3 sequence reads: CASSLWNFIGQHYGYTF. CDR3 in DNA: TGTGCCAGCAGTTTATGGAACTTCATTGGTCAACACTATGGCTACACCTTC. The chain employs TRBV28 and TRBJ1-2; D is undetermined. Trimming took off 0 bases at V and 3 bases at J, with 17 bases between the two ends. CDR3 length equals 17 residues. CDR1 MDHEN and CDR2 SYDVKM come from the germline V gene.

CDR3: CASSLLLAASYEQYF. The CDR3 DNA reads TGTGCCAGCAGTTTACTTCTAGCGGCCTCCTACGAGCAGTACTTC. The gene calls are TRBV27 and TRBJ2-7, with TRBD2 matching over 7 bases. CDR3 length: 15 residues. Germline CDR1 is MNHEY and CDR2 is SMNVEV (reference sequence). Trimming at V came to 2 bases and at J to 0 bases, leaving 4 bases not matched to a gene.

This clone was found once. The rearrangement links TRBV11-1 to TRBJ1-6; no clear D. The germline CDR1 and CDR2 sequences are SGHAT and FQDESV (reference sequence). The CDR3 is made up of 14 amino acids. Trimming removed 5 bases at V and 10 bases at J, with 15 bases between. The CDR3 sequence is CASSPWEGGSPLHF. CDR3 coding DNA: TGTGCCAGCAGCCCATGGGAGGGTGGATCACCCCTCCACTTT.